This passage covers 15 T cell receptor beta chains from one sample sequenced in a study of cytotoxic CD8 clonotypes in ibrutinib-treated CLL. TCRdb's table, derived via immunoSEQ multiplex PCR, lists solely in-frame clones and lacks some. The sample consists of about 120,000 clones, more than 55% of them appearing once. This specimen was PBMCs, taken after 24 months of ibrutinib treatment. The receptors here all came from a human donor with chronic lymphocytic leukemia.

This clone was counted between two and nine times. V usage is TRBV6-6 and J usage is TRBJ1-4; D is perhaps TRBD1 (5 bases). Germline lookup yields CDR1 MNHNY and CDR2 SVGAGI (reference sequence). Trimming removed 11 bases from V and 8 bases from J, with 18 bases in between. CDR3 length: 13 amino acids. The CDR3 sequence: CAGSGGEEEKLFF. CDR3 bases: TGTGCCGGAAGTGGGGGAGAGGAAGAAAAACTGTTTTTT.

This chain joins TRBV30 and TRBJ1-3; weak D call: TRBD1 (5 bases). The CDR3 covers 13 residues. Trimming took off 3 bases at V and 2 bases at J, with 8 bases between the two ends. CDR1 is GTSNPN, CDR2 SVGIG, per germline (reference sequence). This CDR3 reads CAWSPGTGNTIYF. CDR3 bases: TGTGCCTGGAGCCCAGGGACTGGAAACACCATATATTTT.

This chain connects TRBV29-1 to TRBJ2-6; D possibly corresponds to TRBD2 (6 bases). V was shortened by 6 bases and J by 2 bases, with 8 bases between the two germline ends. Germline V gene data show CDR1 as SQVTM and CDR2 as ANQGSEA. This CDR3 is built from 13 residues. Here the CDR3 reads CSVRDAGANVLTF. The CDR3 DNA follows: TGCAGCGTGCGGGATGCTGGGGCCAACGTCCTGACTTTC.

The gene calls are TRBV29-1 and TRBJ2-7, with D possibly matching TRBD1 (5 bases). Germline-derived CDR1 and CDR2 are SQVTM and ANQGSEA. The V gene lost 6 bases and the J gene lost 9 bases, with 21 bases spanning the gap. The CDR3 has 13 residues. CDR3 region: CSVAQGSYEGQYF. CDR3 nucleotides: TGCAGCGTGGCCCAGGGCTCCTACGAAGGGCAGTACTTC.

As for this clone: Relative to the germline gene, one junction end is altered; a read error may explain this. This chain connects TRBV5-6 to TRBJ1-1; 9 bases match TRBD1. CDR3 length equals 13 residues. Per the germline V gene, CDR1 is SGHDT and CDR2 is YYEEEE. In DNA form, the CDR3 reads TGTGCCAGCAGCTATCCGGGACAGGGTGAATCTTTCTTT. Translated, it gives CASSYPGQGESFF. The full variable domain, rest sourced from reference TRBV5-6 and TRBJ1-1, is DAGVTQSPTHLIKTRGQQVTLRCSPKSGHDTVSWYQQALGQGPQFIFQYYEEEERQRGNFPDRFSGHQFPNYSSELNVNALLLGDSALYLCASSYPGQGESFFGQGTRLTVV.

The chain joins TRBV27 to TRBJ2-7, with D perhaps given as TRBD1 or TRBD2 (5 bases each). This CDR3 is built from 16 residues. The V gene lost 5 bases and the J gene lost 4 bases, with 21 bases spanning the gap. From germline, CDR1 is MNHEY and CDR2 SMNVEV (reference sequence). In DNA, the CDR3 is TGTGCCAGCAGTCCCCGACTAAACAAGGGGTGGTACGAGCAGTACTTC. Residues: CASSPRLNKGWYEQYF.

The V call is TRBV7-9, the J call TRBJ2-6; D gene ambiguous. V was cut by 5 bases and J by 1 base, with 18 bases left in between. This CDR3 is built from 18 residues. Germline V gene sequence: CDR1 SEHNR, CDR2 FQNEAQ (reference sequence). CDR3 DNA: TGTGCCAGCAGCGGGTACGGGCCTGACTCTTCTGGGGCCAACGTCCTGACTTTC. Encoded protein: CASSGYGPDSSGANVLTF.

The rearrangement links TRBV11-3 to TRBJ2-7; 8 bases match TRBD2. The CDR3 runs to 15 residues. Germline V gene sequence: CDR1 SGHNT, CDR2 YENEEA. Trimming took 2 bases from V and 3 from J; bases not matched to a gene: 6. The CDR3 protein is CASSLKAGGNYEQYF. CDR3 nucleotide sequence: TGTGCCAGCAGCTTAAAGGCGGGGGGAAACTACGAGCAGTACTTC.

The chain is built from TRBV7-2 and TRBJ2-7; the D is unclear. CDR1 SGHTA and CDR2 FQGNSA come from the germline V gene. Trimming removed 6 bases from V and 2 bases from J, with 17 bases in between. This CDR3 is built from 15 residues. The CDR3 spells CASSRTPQVAYEQYF. The CDR3, as DNA: TGTGCCAGCAGTCGTACCCCCCAAGTAGCCTACGAGCAGTACTTC.

The rearrangement joins TRBV7-3 to TRBJ2-3; TRBD2 is a possible D gene (6 bases). Trimming removed 5 bases from V and 6 bases from J, with 9 bases in between. CDR3 length: 12 residues. CDR1 and CDR2 from the germline V gene are SGHTA and FQGTGA. CDR3 sequence: CASSPGEDTQYF. The CDR3 DNA sequence: TGTGCCAGCAGCCCGGGGGAGGATACGCAGTATTTT.

Points on this clone: Other DNA sequences in the sample encode the same CDR3. The V gene is TRBV29-1, the J gene TRBJ1-1; 8 nucleotides agree with TRBD1. From germline, CDR1 is SQVTM and CDR2 ANQGSEA. This CDR3 has 14 amino acids. After removal of 4 bases from V and 1 base from J, the junction contained 5 bases not matched to a gene. The CDR3 coding sequence is TGCAGCGTTGGGGCAGGGGGCTGGAACACTGAAGCTTTCTTT. The encoded protein is CSVGAGGWNTEAFF.

The V gene is TRBV5-5, the J gene TRBJ1-6; D gene unclear. The germline V gene has CDR1 SGHKS and CDR2 YYEKEE (reference sequence). This CDR3 spans 15 amino acids. Between the trimmed V and J ends, which lost 0 bases and 8 bases, there was a span of 12 bases. In nucleotides, the CDR3 is TGTGCCAGCAGCTTGGGGGCTAAAGCGGATTCACCCCTCCACTTT. This gives the protein CASSLGAKADSPLHF.

There are a few counts of this clone. The chain links TRBV7-2 to TRBJ1-1; 7 nucleotides agree with TRBD1. CDR1 is SGHTA and CDR2 is FQGNSA in the germline V gene. V was pared by 5 bases and J by 9 bases, with 3 bases of the junction left unmatched. CDR3 length equals 11 residues. CDR3 in amino acids: CASSQGVKAFF. CDR3 DNA sequence: TGTGCCAGCAGCCAGGGGGTAAAAGCTTTCTTT.

This chain links TRBV1 with TRBJ2-7; the DNA was not used to check the table's D call, TRBD1. TRBV1 is deemed a pseudogene. The CDR3 is 16 residues long. CDR3 sequence: CTSSQDRGIKEYEQYF. CDR3 in DNA: TGCACCAGCAGCCAAGACAGGGGAATCAAAGAGTACGAGCAGTACTTC.

V is TRBV29-1 and J is TRBJ1-2; D not certain. Trimming stripped 3 bases from V and 5 bases from J, with 10 bases between. Germline V gene lookup returns CDR1 SQVTM and CDR2 ANQGSEA. The CDR3 covers 12 residues. This chain's CDR3 is CSVERADYGYTF. The CDR3 DNA sequence: TGCAGCGTTGAGCGAGCGGATTATGGCTACACCTTC.